Each of the 20 T cell receptor beta chains below was sequenced from the same sample in a study of blood T cell repertoires in COVID-19. Profiling relied on immunoSEQ multiplex PCR, and the TCRdb table lists in-frame clones only, not all of them. The sample has approximately 130,000 clones, roughly 79% seen once; the top ten hold about 18%. The sample consisted of peripheral blood. All receptors come from an elderly man with acute or convalescent COVID-19.

The genes are TRBV28 and TRBJ1-4; a weak D match, TRBD1 (6 bases). Germline-derived CDR1 and CDR2 are MDHEN and SYDVKM. The length of the CDR3 is 17 residues. V lost 4 bases to trimming and J lost 1 base, with 16 bases between them. CDR3 in DNA: TGTGCCAGCAGTTCAACGGGTTTAGGGGGAACTAATGAAAAACTGTTTTTT. This encodes CASSSTGLGGTNEKLFF.

The chain combines TRBV6-5 with TRBJ2-7, with a possible D match to TRBD1 (6 bases). CDR1 is MNHEY, CDR2 SVGAGI, per germline. The CDR3 sequence is 14 residues long. The germline V and J ends were trimmed by 6 bases and 2 bases, with 14 bases remaining between them. CDR3 sequence (DNA): TGTGCCAGCAGGACGGACAGAATAGCCTACGAGCAGTACTTC. This translates into CASRTDRIAYEQYF.

This chain connects TRBV5-1 to TRBJ2-1; TRBD2 matches at 11 bases. Trimming removed 2 bases from V and 9 bases from J; junction bases left unmatched: 10. The germline gives CDR1 SGHRS, CDR2 YFSETQ. This CDR3 is built from 16 residues. In DNA, the CDR3 is TGCGCCAGCAGCTTACAACTAGCGGGGGCCCGCGGTGAGCAGTTCTTC. As protein: CASSLQLAGARGEQFF.

The rearrangement joins TRBV27 to TRBJ2-2; TRBD1 matches 8 bases. With V trimmed by 5 bases and J by 6 bases, 8 bases remained unmatched. CDR1 and CDR2 from the germline V gene are MNHEY and SMNVEV (reference sequence). The CDR3 is made up of 15 amino acids. This CDR3 reads CASSTQGGSAGELFF. The CDR3 DNA reads TGTGCCAGCAGTACACAGGGGGGTTCGGCCGGGGAGCTGTTTTTT.

The rearrangement links TRBV7-9 to TRBJ1-1; 7 bases map to TRBD1. The CDR3 runs 13 residues. V dropped 4 bases and J dropped 5; count of bases not matched to a gene: 4. Germline loops: CDR1 SEHNR, CDR2 FQNEAQ (reference sequence). This CDR3 reads CASSSTGVTEAFF. The CDR3 nucleotides are TGTGCCAGCAGCTCAACAGGGGTAACTGAAGCTTTCTTT.

This clone was recorded a few times. CDR3 sequence: CASSLVPRGGYTF. The CDR3 DNA is TGCGCCAGCAGCTTGGTACCCAGGGGTGGCTACACCTTC. The rearrangement uses TRBV5-1 and TRBJ1-2; the D gene is possibly TRBD1 (6 bases). The V end was cut by 0 bases, the J end by 7 bases, with 10 bases between. The CDR3 has 13 residues. CDR1 is SGHRS and CDR2 is YFSETQ in the germline V gene.

This chain links TRBV20-1 with TRBJ2-5; 13 bases align to TRBD2. The CDR3 runs 15 residues. Germline V gives CDR1 DFQATT, CDR2 SNEGSKA (reference sequence). V lost 3 bases to trimming and J lost 4 bases; unmatched junction nucleotides: 5. The DNA for the CDR3 is TGCAGTGCTAGTTCGACTAGCGGGAGGTTAGAGACCCAGTACTTC. Protein product: CSASSTSGRLETQYF.

The rearrangement uses TRBV21-1 and TRBJ2-3; TRBD1 is the table's D call and was not checked against the DNA. TRBV21-1 corresponds to a pseudogene. The CDR3 runs to 17 residues. The CDR3 nucleotides read TGTGCCAGCAGCAAAGCGGGGACAGGGGTGCCCACAGATACGCAGTATTTT. Protein sequence: CASSKAGTGVPTDTQYF.

The rearrangement uses TRBV27 and TRBJ1-2; possibly TRBD1 for D (5 bases). The germline gives CDR1 MNHEY, CDR2 SMNVEV (reference sequence). V was clipped by 8 bases and J by 6 bases, with 16 bases between them. The CDR3 loop spans 13 amino acids. The CDR3: CASVGGGGHGYTF. CDR3 nucleotides: TGTGCCAGCGTCGGTGGGGGAGGACATGGCTACACCTTC.

This clone was observed a handful of times. This rearrangement joins TRBV7-3 to TRBJ2-5; no definite D call. The CDR3 spans 13 residues. Trimming removed 3 bases from V and 2 bases from J, with 7 bases in between. Germline CDR1 reads SGHTA; CDR2 reads FQGTGA. Here the CDR3 reads CASSFGSQETQYF. CDR3 coding DNA: TGTGCCAGCAGCTTCGGGTCACAAGAGACCCAGTACTTC.

The chain is built from TRBV7-9 and TRBJ2-5, with 13 positions matching TRBD2. Germline trimming cut 4 bases from V and 5 bases from J; bases unmatched to any gene: 7. This CDR3 region has 16 residues. CDR1 is SEHNR and CDR2 is FQNEAQ in the germline V gene (reference sequence). The CDR3 DNA sequence: TGTGCCAGCAGCTCCACGACTAGCGGGGGGCTGGAGACCCAGTACTTC. Protein sequence: CASSSTTSGGLETQYF.

A few counts support this clone. This chain connects TRBV10-3 to TRBJ2-7; D is uncertain. Germline V gene sequence: CDR1 ENHRY, CDR2 SYGVKD. This CDR3 region has 17 residues. Trimming cost V 3 bases and J 0 bases, with 18 bases left between them. DNA for the CDR3: TGTGCCATCAGTGATTTTGCAGGAAGCAACCCCTCCTACGAGCAGTACTTC. It encodes CAISDFAGSNPSYEQYF.

The CDR3 DNA reads TGTGCCAGCAGTTACGGGGGGACTAATAATTCACCCCTCCACTTT. Its protein is CASSYGGTNNSPLHF. The gene calls are TRBV6-2 or TRBV6-3 and TRBJ1-6; perhaps TRBD1 as D (5 bases). V lost 2 bases and J 5 bases, leaving 10 bases between the germline ends. CDR1 and CDR2 from the germline V gene are MNHEY and SVGEGT. CDR3 length: 15 amino acids.

This clone was observed a handful of times. The V and J genes are TRBV7-2 and TRBJ2-1; 8 nucleotides line up with TRBD1. The V segment lost 3 bases and the J segment 6 bases; nucleotides outside the gene matches: 7. The CDR3 is 15 amino acids. CDR1 is SGHTA and CDR2 is FQGNSA in the germline V gene. The CDR3 coding sequence is TGTGCCAGCAGCTTGAGAGGACAGGGAATCAATGAGCAGTTCTTC. It is translated as CASSLRGQGINEQFF.

This clone showed up just once. This chain links TRBV4-1 with TRBJ1-2; 7 nucleotides match TRBD1. CDR3 length: 14 amino acids. The junction had 7 bases not matched to a gene; V was cut back by 4 bases and J by 5 bases. Germline V gives CDR1 MGHRA, CDR2 YSYEKL. Here the CDR3 DNA reads TGCGCCAGCAGCCCAGGGACAGATCTTTATGGCTACACCTTC. It encodes CASSPGTDLYGYTF.

The rearrangement links TRBV5-1 to TRBJ1-1; the D is unclear. Germline CDR1 is SGHRS and CDR2 is YFSETQ. This CDR3 has 15 residues. With 0 bases removed from V and 1 base from J, the gap between germline ends came to 10 bases. The CDR3 sequence: CASSLEIGKNTEAFF. CDR3 DNA sequence: TGCGCCAGCAGCTTGGAAATCGGGAAGAACACTGAAGCTTTCTTT.

The chain carries TRBV2 and TRBJ2-7, with 11 bases aligning to TRBD1. This CDR3 has 12 amino acids. Germline CDR1 is SNHLY and CDR2 is FYNNEI. V trimming: 6 bases; J trimming: 8 bases; junction bases outside the gene matches: 3. The CDR3 is CASSGQGAQQYF. CDR3 coding DNA: TGTGCCAGCAGCGGACAGGGGGCACAGCAGTACTTC. The variable domain in full, with the rest retrieved from reference TRBV2 and TRBJ2-7, is EPEVTQTPSHQVTQMGQEVILRCVPISNHLYFYWYRQILGQKVEFLVSFYNNEISEKSEIFDDQFSVERPDGSNFTLKIRSTKLEDSAMYFCASSGQGAQQYFGPGTRLTVT.

This clone has more than one count but fewer than ten. The rearrangement uses TRBV28 and TRBJ2-7; 8 nucleotides match TRBD2. This CDR3 is 14 amino acids long. With 2 bases clipped from V and 3 bases from J, the junction kept 3 bases outside the gene matches. Germline values: CDR1 MDHEN, CDR2 SYDVKM. As DNA, the CDR3 is TGTGCCAGCAGTTTACACGGGGGGGACTACGAGCAGTACTTC. Its protein product is CASSLHGGDYEQYF.

The V and J genes are TRBV7-3 and TRBJ1-2; 10 nucleotides line up with TRBD1. This CDR3 spans 15 amino acids. CDR1 and CDR2 (germline): SGHTA, FQGTGA. V lost 5 bases and J lost 0; bases outside the gene matches: 3. CDR3 DNA sequence: TGTGCCAGCAGCCCGACAGGGGGCCCTAACTATGGCTACACCTTC. Translating it yields CASSPTGGPNYGYTF.

The chain combines TRBV25-1 with TRBJ2-7, with 9 positions matching TRBD1. Germline CDR1 reads MGHDK; CDR2 reads SYGVNS. V was pared by 3 bases and J by 3 bases, with 6 bases of the junction left unmatched. CDR3 size: 15 residues. The CDR3 loop reads CASSESQGAFYEQYF. The CDR3 DNA sequence: TGTGCCAGCAGTGAGTCACAGGGGGCGTTCTACGAGCAGTACTTC.